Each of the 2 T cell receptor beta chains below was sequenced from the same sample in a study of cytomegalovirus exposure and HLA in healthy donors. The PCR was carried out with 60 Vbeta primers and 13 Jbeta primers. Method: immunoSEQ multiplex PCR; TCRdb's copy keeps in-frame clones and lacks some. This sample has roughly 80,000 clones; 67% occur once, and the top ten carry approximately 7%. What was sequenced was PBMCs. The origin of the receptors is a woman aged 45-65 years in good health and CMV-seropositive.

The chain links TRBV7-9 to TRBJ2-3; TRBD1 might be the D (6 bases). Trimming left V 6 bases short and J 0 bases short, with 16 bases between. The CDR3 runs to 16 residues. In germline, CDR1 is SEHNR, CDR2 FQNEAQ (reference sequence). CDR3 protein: CASRGQGGSSTDTQYF. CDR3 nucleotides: TGTGCCAGCAGAGGCCAAGGGGGATCTAGCACAGATACGCAGTATTTT. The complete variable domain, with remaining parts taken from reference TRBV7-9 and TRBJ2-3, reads DTGVSQNPRHKITKRGQNVTFRCDPISEHNRLYWYRQTLGQGPEFLTYFQNEAQLEKSRLLSDRFSAERPKGSFSTLEIQRTEQGDSAMYLCASRGQGGSSTDTQYFGPGTRLTVL.

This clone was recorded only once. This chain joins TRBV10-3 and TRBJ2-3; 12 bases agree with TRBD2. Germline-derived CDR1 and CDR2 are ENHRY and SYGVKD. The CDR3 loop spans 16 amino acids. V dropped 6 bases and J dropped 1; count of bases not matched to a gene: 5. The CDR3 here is CAISLAGGLGTDTQYF. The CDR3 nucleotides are TGTGCCATCAGCCTAGCGGGGGGGCTAGGCACAGATACGCAGTATTTT.